Listed below are T cell receptor beta chains from one sample, sequenced in a study of cytomegalovirus exposure and HLA in healthy donors. Only in-frame clones appear in the TCRdb table, and some are missing; sequencing was by immunoSEQ multiplex PCR. This sample has 130,000 to 150,000 clones, with around 75% found just once. The sequenced sample consisted of PBMCs. These receptors all stem from a man aged 60 to 75 in good health and CMV-seronegative. Both conserved end residues are trimmed from each CDR3.

v_call cdr3_aa
TRBV5-6 ASTDPRDRGGETQY
TRBV21-1 ASSTNTPSIGQF
TRBV30 AWSNSLAGGIQY
TRBV5-1 ASRQGATEAF
TRBV29-1 SVEPPGGLAGAEQF
TRBV27 ASSLREGTEAF
TRBV16 ASSPGTDPDEQY
TRBV6-1 ASSEKADGRAINEQF
TRBV6-1 ASSDDWNSYNEQF
TRBV6-5 ASSYDGLAVGELF
TRBV10-2 ASSESAVRLYEQY
TRBV18 ASRAGVSADTQY
TRBV30 AWSVGGARSYGYT
TRBV29-1 SVEEVNYGYT
TRBV6-5 ASRPDRGQVGELF
TRBV28 ASSHRGDGYT
TRBV7-3 ASSFIGGKGETQY
TRBV6-1 ASGPRESPLH
TRBV28 ASTESGLAGAGANVLT
TRBV5-1 ASSLGSRDRATYEQY
TRBV10-3 AISERGSGRAPDTQY
TRBV29-1 SATGGWSTEAF
TRBV9 ASSGTGSAGNTIY
TRBV7-9 ASSLLQGGEQY
TRBV28 ASSLTGGSGNTIY
TRBV7-3 ASSFSLGGDEQF
TRBV9 ASSVAPSGNTEAF
TRBV5-6 ASSLTGAGNTIY
TRBV7-8 ASSHTWSWTGLEAF
TRBV28 ASSSMKLPGQGTERLF
TRBV5-3 ARSSTRSGNYGYT
TRBV27 ASSLGQERAYGYT
TRBV29-1 SVSPGGYEQY
TRBV7-3 ASSLAGRDYNEQF
TRBV6-5 ASTKGGYEQY
TRBV2 ASSATDNSGNTIY
TRBV27 ASQRTRQGDYTGELF
TRBV7-3 ASSIPTGSGANVLT
TRBV5-1 ASSLDGSSSYNEQF
TRBV5-1 ASSLQQAAAEAF
TRBV7-3 ASSEAEGYGYT
TRBV30 AWSVGAPTQPQH
TRBV30 ASGLAGVVTDTQY
TRBV27 ASSWQGMNTEAF
TRBV7-8 ASSLWDSLTANQPQH
TRBV14 ASSQEVGGGDTEAF